The 22 T cell receptor beta chains listed next were all sequenced from one sample in a study of T cell responses to AZD1222 COVID-19 vaccine (dated by TCRdb to the early 2020s). The library was built by means of the immunoSEQ multiplex PCR assay. TCRdb retrieved this table from immuneACCESS and kept in-frame rearrangements only. Not all clones are present; in checked studies, unresolved V genes account for under half, and no reason is known for the remainder. The sample data list 70,000 to 95,000 clones, and approximately 90% of these were observed just once. The ten top clones hold approximately 8% of the sample. According to the study, the label for this sample's time point signals: about 28 days (+/-7) after the second vaccine dose. The sequenced sample was peripheral blood, obtained 28 days after the second AZD1222 dose. The origin of the receptors is an adult who received the AZD1222 COVID-19 vaccine.

The V gene is TRBV27, the J gene TRBJ1-2, with a weak D call TRBD1 (5 bases). Germline CDR1 reads MNHEY; CDR2 reads SMNVEV (reference sequence). V was cut by 2 bases and J by 7 bases, with 11 bases left in between. This CDR3 region has 13 residues. The CDR3 nucleotides read TGTGCCAGCAGTTTACAGGGAACAAGTGGCTACACCTTC. It encodes CASSLQGTSGYTF.

In nucleotides, the CDR3 is TGTGCCAGCAGTTTACGGGTGGGAGGCACTGAAGCTTTCTTT. Its translation: CASSLRVGGTEAFF. The chain is built from TRBV28 and TRBJ1-1, with D unresolved. Germline loops: CDR1 MDHEN, CDR2 SYDVKM. This CDR3 region has 14 residues. Trimming pared 2 bases from V and 4 bases from J, leaving 11 bases between.

The V gene is TRBV28, the J gene TRBJ1-2; 8 bases align to TRBD1. J lost 6 bases, V lost 6 bases, and 6 bases had no gene match. This CDR3 has 13 residues. Germline loops: CDR1 MDHEN, CDR2 SYDVKM. The CDR3: CASRGGQGDGYTF. The CDR3 coding sequence is TGTGCCAGCAGGGGAGGACAGGGTGATGGCTACACCTTC.

The genes are TRBV29-1 and TRBJ1-2; TRBD1 agrees at 9 bases. This CDR3 region has 13 residues. V trimming: 4 bases; J trimming: 3 bases; junction bases outside the gene matches: 3. Per germline, CDR1 SQVTM and CDR2 ANQGSEA. CDR3 sequence: CSVGGQGHYGYTF. The CDR3 DNA follows: TGCAGCGTTGGGGGACAGGGACACTATGGCTACACCTTC.

CDR3 amino acids: CASSHHITGTSGNTGELFF. The CDR3 DNA sequence: TGTGCCAGCAGCCATCATATCACCGGGACTAGCGGAAACACCGGGGAGCTGTTTTTT. V gene TRBV9 combines with J gene TRBJ2-2, with TRBD2 identical over 11 bases. The CDR3 is 19 residues long. CDR1 and CDR2 from the germline V gene are SGDLS and YYNGEE. The V and J ends lost 4 bases and 2 bases, in that order; junction bases with no gene match: 13.

This clone showed up just a few times. The gene calls are TRBV6-5 and TRBJ2-7; D is undetermined. Germline CDR1 reads MNHEY; CDR2 reads SVGAGI. This CDR3 spans 11 amino acids. The ends were cut back, 7 bases at V and 0 bases at J, with 4 bases in the middle. In DNA, the CDR3 is TGTGCCAGCACTAACTCCTACGAGCAGTACTTC. Translated, it gives CASTNSYEQYF.

The rearrangement uses TRBV27 and TRBJ1-1; D is possibly TRBD1 (5 bases). This CDR3 is 17 amino acids long. The V and J ends lost 6 bases and 0 bases respectively, with 20 bases between them. Germline CDR1 is MNHEY and CDR2 is SMNVEV (reference sequence). CDR3 loop: CASRRSLGVGMNTEAFF. CDR3 in DNA: TGTGCCAGCAGACGTTCTTTGGGGGTGGGAATGAACACTGAAGCTTTCTTT.

The chain employs TRBV30 and TRBJ2-7; 12 positions match TRBD2. This CDR3 is 14 amino acids long. CDR1 is GTSNPN, CDR2 SVGIG, per germline (reference sequence). J gave up 12 bases and V 1 base, and 10 bases lay outside the gene matches. The CDR3 reads CAWSGTGLAGHTYF. The CDR3 DNA is TGTGCCTGGAGTGGCACGGGACTAGCGGGTCATACGTACTTC.

Notes on this clone: Additional DNA sequences in this sample encode the identical CDR3. The chain has TRBV18 and TRBJ2-2; D is unclear. The CDR3 is 13 amino acids. Germline CDR1 is KGHSH and CDR2 is LQKENI. V lost 3 bases and J 7 bases, leaving 9 bases between the germline ends. This CDR3 is CASSPLSDGELFF. The CDR3 DNA follows: TGTGCCAGCTCACCCTTAAGCGACGGGGAGCTGTTTTTT.

The chain combines TRBV10-3 with TRBJ2-6, with a possible D match to TRBD2 (6 bases). CDR1 ENHRY and CDR2 SYGVKD come from the germline V gene. V lost 0 bases and J 0 bases, leaving 6 bases between the germline ends. The CDR3 is 16 amino acids. For the CDR3, the DNA is TGTGCCATCAGTGAGTCGGGGGGCTCTGGGGCCAACGTCCTGACTTTC. Its translation is CAISESGGSGANVLTF.

The rearrangement joins TRBV5-1 to TRBJ2-7; TRBD1 aligns across 8 bases. The V gene end was trimmed by 8 bases and the J gene end by 3 bases; junction bases not matched to a gene: 7. CDR3 length: 13 residues. Germline CDR1 and CDR2: SGHRS and YFSETQ. CDR3 amino acids: CASRDRRGYEQYF. The CDR3, as DNA: TGCGCCAGTCGGGACAGGCGAGGCTACGAGCAGTACTTC.

V and J are TRBV5-1 and TRBJ1-2; TRBD1 matches at 10 bases. With 4 bases clipped from V and 8 bases from J, the junction kept 11 bases outside the gene matches. CDR1 and CDR2 (germline): SGHRS, YFSETQ. The CDR3 spans 15 residues. Here the CDR3 reads CASSPRPGTGDGYTF. Here the CDR3 DNA reads TGCGCCAGCAGCCCCCGTCCCGGGACAGGGGACGGCTACACCTTC.

The chain couples TRBV19 to TRBJ1-6; 11 bases match TRBD1. There are 16 residues in the CDR3. Germline CDR1 LNHDA, CDR2 SQIVND (reference sequence). V shed 4 bases, J shed 9 bases, and the junction held 8 bases outside the gene matches. This chain's CDR3 is CASSNPGQGALSPLHF. CDR3 bases: TGTGCCAGTAGTAACCCCGGACAGGGGGCGCTTTCACCCCTCCACTTT. Filled out from reference TRBV19 and TRBJ1-6, the complete variable domain reads DGGITQSPKYLFRKEGQNVTLSCEQNLNHDAMYWYRQDPGQGLRLIYYSQIVNDFQKGDIAEGYSVSREKKESFPLTVTSAQKNPTAFYLCASSNPGQGALSPLHFGNGTRLTVT.

The chain combines TRBV19 with TRBJ1-5; no reliable D call. Trimming shortened V by 1 base and J by 4 bases, and 8 bases separated the two germline ends. The CDR3 loop spans 14 amino acids. Germline assignment: CDR1 LNHDA and CDR2 SQIVND (reference sequence). As DNA, the CDR3 is TGTGCCAGTAGTATAGTATCTTCGAATCAGCCCCAGCATTTT. Translating it yields CASSIVSSNQPQHF.

This chain uses TRBV7-6 with TRBJ1-3; unclear D gene. V dropped 1 base and J dropped 0 bases, with 7 bases sitting between them. This CDR3 region has 15 residues. In germline, CDR1 is SGHVS, CDR2 FNYEAQ. The CDR3 bases are TGTGCCAGCAGCTTAGTGGGCGGCTCTGGAAACACCATATATTTT. It specifies CASSLVGGSGNTIYF.

The gene calls are TRBV19 and TRBJ2-6, with 9 bases aligning to TRBD1. Germline CDR1 reads LNHDA; CDR2 reads SQIVND (reference sequence). Trimming removed 8 bases from V and 0 bases from J; junction bases left unmatched: 2. The length of the CDR3 is 15 residues. In DNA, the CDR3 is TGTGCCAGTTACAGGGGGCACTCTGGGGCCAACGTCCTGACTTTC. Residues: CASYRGHSGANVLTF.

The chain is built from TRBV30 and TRBJ1-4; 9 bases match TRBD1. Germline lookup yields CDR1 GTSNPN and CDR2 SVGIG (reference sequence). This CDR3 spans 14 amino acids. V trimming: 2 bases; J trimming: 5 bases; junction bases outside the gene matches: 3. DNA of the CDR3: TGTGCCTGGAGTTACGGGACAGGGAATGAAAAACTGTTTTTT. Translated, it gives CAWSYGTGNEKLFF. Using reference TRBV30 and TRBJ1-4 for the parts outside the CDR3, the full variable domain is SQTIHQWPATLVQPVGSPLSLECTVEGTSNPNLYWYRQAAGRGLQLLFYSVGIGQISSEVPQNLSASRPQDRQFILSSKKLLLSDSGFYLCAWSYGTGNEKLFFGSGTQLSVL.

The V and J genes are TRBV2 and TRBJ2-2; D may be TRBD2 (5 bases). The CDR3 length is 15 residues. CDR1 and CDR2 from the germline V gene are SNHLY and FYNNEI. The V and J ends lost 7 bases and 4 bases respectively, with 16 bases between them. CDR3 in amino acids: CASTLGYGGTGELFF. The CDR3 region has the DNA TGTGCCAGCACCCTAGGGTATGGAGGCACCGGGGAGCTGTTTTTT.

The chain links TRBV4-1 to TRBJ2-7, with a tentative D call TRBD1 (5 bases). V was pared by 4 bases and J by 1 base, with 14 bases between. This CDR3 comprises 15 residues. CDR1 and CDR2 (germline): MGHRA, YSYEKL. DNA of the CDR3: TGCGCCAGCAGCCTTACAAGGGGTGGATCCTACGAGCAGTACTTC. Translating it yields CASSLTRGGSYEQYF.

The chain joins TRBV4-2 to TRBJ2-7; D unresolved. CDR3 size: 15 residues. Between the trimmed V and J ends, which lost 0 bases and 2 bases, there was a span of 11 bases. CDR1 is LGHNA, CDR2 YNFKEQ, per germline. This CDR3 reads CASSQDHERTYEQYF. The CDR3 DNA sequence: TGTGCCAGCAGCCAAGACCACGAGCGTACCTACGAGCAGTACTTC.

J is TRBJ2-1 and V is TRBV2; 10 bases align to TRBD2. Germline CDR1 and CDR2: SNHLY and FYNNEI. This CDR3 contains 14 residues. V trimming: 3 bases; J trimming: 16 bases; junction bases outside the gene matches: 12. CDR3 protein: CASSDSGRAGSRFF. DNA of the CDR3: TGTGCCAGCAGTGACAGCGGGAGGGCCGGAAGTAGATTCTTC.

The rearrangement links TRBV7-8 to TRBJ2-3; D remains unclear. This CDR3 has 12 amino acids. Looked up from germline, CDR1 is SGHVS and CDR2 is FQNEAQ. Trimming removed 5 bases at V and 2 bases at J, with 5 bases between. The CDR3 here is CASSPNTDTQYF. The CDR3 nucleotides read TGTGCCAGCAGCCCGAACACAGATACGCAGTATTTT.